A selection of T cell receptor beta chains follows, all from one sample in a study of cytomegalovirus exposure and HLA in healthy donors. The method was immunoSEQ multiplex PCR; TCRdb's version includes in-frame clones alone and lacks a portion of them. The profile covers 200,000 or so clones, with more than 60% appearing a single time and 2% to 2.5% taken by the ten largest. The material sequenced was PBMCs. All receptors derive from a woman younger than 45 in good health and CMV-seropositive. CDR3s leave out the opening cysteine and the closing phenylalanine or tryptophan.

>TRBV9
ASSVAGGQGNEKLF
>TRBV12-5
ASGLGTALYGYT
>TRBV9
ASSASNYGYT
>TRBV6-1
ASSEPPRQGASSYT
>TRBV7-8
ASSPETYNEQF
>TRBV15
ATSRGVTDTEAF
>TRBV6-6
AMHAGRESPLH
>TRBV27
ASSLGGQLNTEAF
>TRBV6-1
ASSRGRGGGAEAF
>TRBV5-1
ASSFGDIYNEQF
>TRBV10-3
AISGSLALTYEQY
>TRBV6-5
ASSGQGVGNTIY
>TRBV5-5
ASSTGQGTGKLF
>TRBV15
ATGEGYSNQPQH
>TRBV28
ASSSSPQGGVTEAF
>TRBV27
ASSYPLCPADYGYT
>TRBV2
ASSGDRHHEQF
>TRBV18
ASSQDDSNSNQPQH
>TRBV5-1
ASSLGGLANEQY
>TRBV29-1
SEISPGETQY
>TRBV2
ASSTDSHEQY
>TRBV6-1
ASSEAYRGKYEQY
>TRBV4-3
ASSQGGAPGLGKLF
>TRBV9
ASSVATGGLDEQF
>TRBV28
ASSFLSTSFNNEQF
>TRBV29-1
SVTRIQETQY
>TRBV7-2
ASRSGTGDEKLF
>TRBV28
ASSLVGMASVGTQY
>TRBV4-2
ASSLEKGLAGPNEQF
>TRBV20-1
SVPGDTQY
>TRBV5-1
ASSFGLAEETQY
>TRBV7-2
ASSLSRGASYEQY
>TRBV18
ASSPSSPRGGSPLH
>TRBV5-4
ASSFQGTTYEQY
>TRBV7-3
ASSLVPNSDEQY
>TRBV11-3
ASKRPRTSGLTYNEQF
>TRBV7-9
ASSLSMRYTEAF
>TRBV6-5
ASKLGLARDEQY
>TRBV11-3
ASSKGQGTASSGNTIY
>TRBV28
ASSPGTSGGNTGELF
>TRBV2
ASTHEEGAVYGYT
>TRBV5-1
ASSPRTGRYSYEQY
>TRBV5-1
ASSLALAGVNNEQF
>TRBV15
ATSRGAGGLGDTQY
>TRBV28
ASSLWQGFQPQH
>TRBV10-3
AITAGGTGGHPGELF
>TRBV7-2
ASSYLAGGYLENYEQY
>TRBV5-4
ASSGPGQKNTEAF
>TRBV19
ASSGSQGRDTEAF
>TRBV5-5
ASSLGYRDSSYNEQF
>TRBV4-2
ARGLAGIPYQETQY